What follows are 32 T cell receptor beta chains derived from one specimen sequenced in a study of T cells expressing NK-cell markers. Using the 5' RACE reads, TCRdb records one entry per CDR3 protein without DNA. This table lists fewer than 200,000 distinct CDR3 sequences. Sequences were obtained from blood T cells: a sorted CD56 or NKG2C T cell subset, CD4+ or CD8+ T cells, or bulk PBMC T cells (not recorded which). The receptor set was obtained from a woman between 18 and 70 years old in good health.

The chain joins TRBV7-6 to TRBJ2-2; as DNA is missing, the TRBD1 call by TCRdb cannot be tested. The V gene's germline CDR1 is SGHVS and CDR2 FNYEAQ. The CDR3 has 19 residues. The CDR3 region is CASSKGRTGVRVGTGELFF.

The chain joins TRBV7-9 to TRBJ2-2. CDR3 length: 15 amino acids. CDR1 is SEHNR and CDR2 is FQNEAQ in the germline V gene (reference sequence). CDR3 in amino acids: CASSLARGRPGELFF.

The chain links TRBV7-3 to TRBJ2-3; TCRdb gives TRBD2 as the D gene, but with no DNA this cannot be confirmed. Germline V lookup: CDR1 SGHTA, CDR2 FQGTGA. This CDR3 contains 15 residues. CDR3 loop: CASSLLGHSTDTQYF.

The chain's CDR3 is CASSRRHEQFF. V usage is TRBV7-2 and J usage is TRBJ2-1. This CDR3 has 11 residues. Germline CDR1 and CDR2: SGHTA and FQGNSA.

This CDR3 is CASSLAGGPSEQFF. The chain has TRBV27 and TRBJ2-1; lacking DNA, the TRBD2 call made by TCRdb goes unchecked. The germline CDR1 and CDR2 sequences are MNHEY and SMNVEV (reference sequence). This CDR3 contains 14 residues.

CDR3 residues: CASSFQSGNEQFF. The chain links TRBV5-1 to TRBJ2-1; lacking DNA, the TRBD2 call made by TCRdb goes unchecked. This CDR3 is 13 amino acids long. Germline V lookup: CDR1 SGHRS, CDR2 YFSETQ.

The V gene is TRBV6-1, the J gene TRBJ2-7; the D call from TCRdb, TRBD1, cannot be confirmed without DNA. Per the germline V gene, CDR1 is MNHNS and CDR2 is SASEGT. The CDR3 covers 15 residues. CDR3 loop: CASRSDRGVAYEQYF.

This chain links TRBV4-1 with TRBJ2-5; with no DNA, the TCRdb D assignment of TRBD1 cannot be verified. Looked up from germline, CDR1 is MGHRA and CDR2 is YSYEKL. CDR3 length: 15 amino acids. The CDR3 is CASSQTQGVGETQYF.

J is TRBJ2-3 and V is TRBV15; with no DNA, the TCRdb D assignment of TRBD2 cannot be verified. CDR3 length equals 14 residues. Looked up from germline, CDR1 is LNHNV and CDR2 is YYDKDF (reference sequence). The CDR3 is CATGTGGPTDTQYF.

The rearrangement joins TRBV5-1 to TRBJ1-1. Germline values: CDR1 SGHRS, CDR2 YFSETQ. The CDR3 covers 14 residues. CDR3 loop: CASSSDYMNTEAFF. The full variable domain, in which reference TRBV5-1 and TRBJ1-1 provide the parts outside the CDR3, is KAGVTQTPRYLIKTRGQQVTLSCSPISGHRSVSWYQQTPGQGLQFLFEYFSETQRNKGNFPGRFSGRQFSNSRSEMNVSTLELGDSALYLCASSSDYMNTEAFFGQGTRLTVV.

J is TRBJ2-3 and V is TRBV5-1; TCRdb indicates TRBD2, and absent DNA this call remains unverified. Per the germline V gene, CDR1 is SGHRS and CDR2 is YFSETQ. This CDR3 comprises 15 residues. This chain's CDR3 is CASSLAGTLTDTQYF.

V is TRBV14 and J is TRBJ2-1. Per the germline V gene, CDR1 is SGHDN and CDR2 is FVKESK. The CDR3 runs 14 residues. The CDR3 sequence: CASSPGTPILEQFF.

V usage is TRBV5-1 and J usage is TRBJ2-5; TCRdb names TRBD2, which stays unverified in the absence of DNA. The germline CDR1 and CDR2 sequences are SGHRS and YFSETQ. This CDR3 spans 17 amino acids. The CDR3 is CASSSTGTSGGEETQYF.

The genes are TRBV5-1 and TRBJ2-5; TCRdb's D gene call, TRBD1, goes unchecked for lack of DNA. CDR1 and CDR2 from the germline V gene are SGHRS and YFSETQ. CDR3 length equals 14 residues. CDR3 sequence: CASSRDRVWETQYF.

This chain connects TRBV6-5 to TRBJ1-5; lacking DNA, the TRBD1 call made by TCRdb goes unchecked. CDR1 MNHEY and CDR2 SVGAGI come from the germline V gene. The CDR3 is 18 residues long. The CDR3: CASSYVSGTVGFNQPQHF.

The chain employs TRBV21-1 and TRBJ1-2. TRBV21-1 is marked as a pseudogene. The length of the CDR3 is 14 residues. The CDR3 sequence: CASSIRGREVGYTF.

V gene TRBV4-1 combines with J gene TRBJ1-5. CDR3 length equals 16 residues. CDR1 is MGHRA and CDR2 is YSYEKL in the germline V gene. CDR3 amino acids: CASSQGRVSGHQPQHF.

The chain joins TRBV27 to TRBJ2-1; TCRdb's D gene call, TRBD2, goes unchecked for lack of DNA. CDR3 length: 14 residues. Germline V lookup: CDR1 MNHEY, CDR2 SMNVEV (reference sequence). CDR3 sequence reads: CATSAGVGYNEQFF.

The chain uses TRBV5-1 and TRBJ2-3; TCRdb returns TRBD1, unconfirmable since there is no DNA. This CDR3 contains 13 residues. Germline loops: CDR1 SGHRS, CDR2 YFSETQ. Here the CDR3 reads CASRDTGTDTQYF. Supplemented by reference TRBV5-1 and TRBJ2-3, the full variable domain reads KAGVTQTPRYLIKTRGQQVTLSCSPISGHRSVSWYQQTPGQGLQFLFEYFSETQRNKGNFPGRFSGRQFSNSRSEMNVSTLELGDSALYLCASRDTGTDTQYFGPGTRLTVL.

The J gene is TRBJ2-7, the V gene TRBV20-1. This CDR3 contains 12 residues. Germline V gene data show CDR1 as DFQATT and CDR2 as SNEGSKA (reference sequence). The CDR3 here is CSAPDLSYEQYF.

The V gene is TRBV20-1, the J gene TRBJ2-7. This CDR3 has 13 residues. CDR1 and CDR2 (germline): DFQATT, SNEGSKA (reference sequence). The CDR3 reads CSARSRTASEQYF.

The chain combines TRBV7-2 with TRBJ1-4; TCRdb outputs TRBD1, but without DNA this stays unchecked. The CDR3 totals 13 residues. Germline V gene sequence: CDR1 SGHTA, CDR2 FQGNSA. This CDR3 is CASGQGANEKLFF. The full variable domain, completed using reference TRBV7-2 and TRBJ1-4, is GAGVSQSPSNKVTEKGKDVELRCDPISGHTALYWYRQSLGQGLEFLIYFQGNSAPDKSGLPSDRFSAERTGGSVSTLTIQRTQQEDSAVYLCASGQGANEKLFFGSGTQLSVL.

The chain is built from TRBV20-1 and TRBJ2-2. The CDR3 spans 15 residues. Germline CDR1 reads DFQATT; CDR2 reads SNEGSKA (reference sequence). CDR3 amino acids: CSARSRLSNTGELFF.

The rearrangement links TRBV4-1 to TRBJ1-2. The CDR3 extends over 17 amino acids. CDR1 MGHRA and CDR2 YSYEKL come from the germline V gene. The CDR3 spells CASSQDSAGGELYGYTF.

This chain links TRBV29-1 with TRBJ1-1. CDR1 and CDR2 from the germline V gene are SQVTM and ANQGSEA. The CDR3 contains 11 residues. The CDR3 reads CSVVSGTEAFF.

The chain carries TRBV7-9 and TRBJ2-1; TCRdb proposes TRBD1, but this gene call is untestable without DNA. This CDR3 is built from 12 residues. Per germline, CDR1 SEHNR and CDR2 FQNEAQ (reference sequence). The CDR3 loop reads CASSRDYNEQFF.

This chain uses TRBV20-1 with TRBJ2-1. CDR1 and CDR2 (germline): DFQATT, SNEGSKA (reference sequence). CDR3 length: 17 amino acids. The CDR3 loop reads CSARDNRRSASYNEQFF.

The chain is built from TRBV5-1 and TRBJ2-1; lacking DNA, the TRBD2 call made by TCRdb goes unchecked. Per germline, CDR1 SGHRS and CDR2 YFSETQ. This CDR3 spans 16 amino acids. The CDR3 spells CASSLGLAGDLDEQFF.

The chain is built from TRBV24-1 and TRBJ2-1; TCRdb designates TRBD1, a call that cannot be tested without DNA. Germline V gene sequence: CDR1 KGHDR, CDR2 SFDVKD. The CDR3 consists of 18 residues. CDR3 protein: CARTGQDYEAETPNEQFF.

The chain combines TRBV12-3 or TRBV12-4 with TRBJ2-5; as DNA is missing, the TRBD1 call by TCRdb cannot be tested. CDR3 size: 17 residues. CDR3 in amino acids: CASSPPRGVSWGETQYF.

The rearrangement uses TRBV15 and TRBJ1-5; checking the TCRdb D call of TRBD1 is not possible without DNA. CDR3 size: 15 residues. CDR1 and CDR2 (germline): LNHNV, YYDKDF (reference sequence). The CDR3: CATSPGARPNQPQHF.

This CDR3 is CATSSRPKGAGQPQHF. The J gene is TRBJ1-5, the V gene TRBV15; checking the TCRdb D call of TRBD1 is not possible without DNA. This CDR3 comprises 16 residues. Germline CDR1 reads LNHNV; CDR2 reads YYDKDF (reference sequence).